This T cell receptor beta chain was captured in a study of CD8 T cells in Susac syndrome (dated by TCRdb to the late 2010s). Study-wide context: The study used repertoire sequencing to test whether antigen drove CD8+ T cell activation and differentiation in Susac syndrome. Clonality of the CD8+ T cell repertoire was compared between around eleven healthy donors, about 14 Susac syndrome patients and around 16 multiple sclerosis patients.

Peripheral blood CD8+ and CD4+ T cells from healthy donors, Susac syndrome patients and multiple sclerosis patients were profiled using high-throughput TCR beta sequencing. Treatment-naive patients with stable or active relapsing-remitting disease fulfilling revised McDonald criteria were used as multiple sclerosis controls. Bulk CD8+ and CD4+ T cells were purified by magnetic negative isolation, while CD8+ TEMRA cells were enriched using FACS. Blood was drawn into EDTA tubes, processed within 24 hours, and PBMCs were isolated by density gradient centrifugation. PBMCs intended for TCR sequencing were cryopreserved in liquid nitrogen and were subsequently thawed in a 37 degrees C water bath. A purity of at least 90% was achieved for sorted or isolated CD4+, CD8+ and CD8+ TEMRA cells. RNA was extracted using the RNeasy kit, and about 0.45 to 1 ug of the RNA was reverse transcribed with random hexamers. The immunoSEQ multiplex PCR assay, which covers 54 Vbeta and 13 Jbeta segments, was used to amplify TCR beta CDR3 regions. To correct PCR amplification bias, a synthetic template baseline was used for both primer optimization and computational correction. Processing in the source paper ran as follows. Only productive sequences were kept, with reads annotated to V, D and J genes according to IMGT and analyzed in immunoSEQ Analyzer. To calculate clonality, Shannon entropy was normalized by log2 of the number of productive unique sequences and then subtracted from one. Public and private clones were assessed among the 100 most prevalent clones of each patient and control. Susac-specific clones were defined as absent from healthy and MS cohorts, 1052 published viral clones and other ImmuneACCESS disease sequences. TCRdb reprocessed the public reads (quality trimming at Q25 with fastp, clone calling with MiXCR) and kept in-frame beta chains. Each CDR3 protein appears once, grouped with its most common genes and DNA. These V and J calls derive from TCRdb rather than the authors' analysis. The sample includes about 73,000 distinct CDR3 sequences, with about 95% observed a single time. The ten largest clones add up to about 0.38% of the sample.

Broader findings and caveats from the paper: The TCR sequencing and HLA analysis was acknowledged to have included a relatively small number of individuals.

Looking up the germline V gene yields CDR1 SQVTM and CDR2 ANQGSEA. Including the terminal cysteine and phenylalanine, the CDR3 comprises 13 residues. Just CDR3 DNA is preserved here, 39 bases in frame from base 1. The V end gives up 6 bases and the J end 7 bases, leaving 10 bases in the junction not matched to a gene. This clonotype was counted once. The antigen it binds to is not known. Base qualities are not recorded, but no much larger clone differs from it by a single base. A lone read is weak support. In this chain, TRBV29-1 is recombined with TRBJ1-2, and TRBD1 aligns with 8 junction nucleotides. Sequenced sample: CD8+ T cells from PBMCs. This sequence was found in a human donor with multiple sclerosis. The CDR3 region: CSVIITGGSGYTF. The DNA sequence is TGCAGCGTGATCATTACAGGGGGATCTGGCTACACCTTC.